These T cell receptor beta chains were read from a single sample in a study of blood T cell repertoires in COVID-19. Measured with immunoSEQ multiplex PCR; TCRdb has only the in-frame clones, and not every one. The repertoire has about 140,000 clones, around 81% of them found once; the top ten carry around 1.4%. The sample comprised peripheral blood. The receptors derive from a human donor in a cohort sampled during active COVID-19. Both conserved end residues are part of each CDR3. Fields, in order: clone size, J gene, D gene, V gene, CDR3 DNA, CDR3 protein. The D gene is left open where the match is weak. Expanded clones get a size class; other rows say once, few or many, or leave the size out.

clone_size: -; j_call: TRBJ1-1; d_call: -; v_call: TRBV6-4; cdr3_nt: TGTGCCAGCAGTGATCGGGCAGGGGAACACACTGAAGCTTTCTTT; cdr3_aa: CASSDRAGEHTEAFF
clone_size: -; j_call: TRBJ2-5; d_call: -; v_call: TRBV19; cdr3_nt: TGTGCCAGTAAAGGTCGCGGAAAAGAGACCCAGTACTTC; cdr3_aa: CASKGRGKETQYF
clone_size: -; j_call: TRBJ2-1; d_call: TRBD2; v_call: TRBV18; cdr3_nt: TGTGCCAGCTCACCACCGCCGCGGGAGGGCCAGAAGTCCCCCCTAGGTGAGCAGTTCTTC; cdr3_aa: CASSPPPREGQKSPLGEQFF
clone_size: once; j_call: TRBJ2-3; d_call: -; v_call: TRBV2; cdr3_nt: TGTGCCAGCAGTGAACAGGCAGGGGATACGCAGTATTTT; cdr3_aa: CASSEQAGDTQYF
clone_size: -; j_call: TRBJ2-7; d_call: -; v_call: TRBV29-1; cdr3_nt: TGCAGCGTTGCATCCAGGGACGAGCAGTACTTC; cdr3_aa: CSVASRDEQYF
clone_size: -; j_call: TRBJ2-1; d_call: -; v_call: TRBV29-1; cdr3_nt: TGCAGCGTCTCGACTAGTACAAATGAGCAGTTCTTC; cdr3_aa: CSVSTSTNEQFF
clone_size: -; j_call: TRBJ2-2; d_call: TRBD2; v_call: TRBV30; cdr3_nt: TGTGCCTGGAGTGGAATTAGCGGGAGATCCGGCGGGGAGCTGTTTTTT; cdr3_aa: CAWSGISGRSGGELFF
clone_size: -; j_call: TRBJ2-6; d_call: -; v_call: TRBV28; cdr3_nt: TGTGCCAGCAGTTCCGAACTTGACAGCTACTCTGGGGCCAACGTCCTGACTTTC; cdr3_aa: CASSSELDSYSGANVLTF
clone_size: -; j_call: TRBJ1-1; d_call: TRBD1; v_call: TRBV5-1; cdr3_nt: TGCGCCAGCAGAGGGACAGGGCAATTGAACACTGAAGCTTTCTTT; cdr3_aa: CASRGTGQLNTEAFF
clone_size: -; j_call: TRBJ1-1; d_call: -; v_call: TRBV20-1; cdr3_nt: TGCAGTGCTACTCGTCCTACGGCTTTCTTT; cdr3_aa: CSATRPTAFF
clone_size: -; j_call: TRBJ2-3; d_call: TRBD2; v_call: TRBV19; cdr3_nt: TGTGCCACCCAGCATAGCGGGAGGATTAGCGGCACAGATACGCAGTATTTT; cdr3_aa: CATQHSGRISGTDTQYF
clone_size: -; j_call: TRBJ2-1; d_call: TRBD1; v_call: TRBV6-2/TRBV6-3; cdr3_nt: TGTGCCAGCAGTTACTCCGGACAGGGAGAGCAGTTCTTC; cdr3_aa: CASSYSGQGEQFF
clone_size: -; j_call: TRBJ2-2; d_call: -; v_call: TRBV24-1; cdr3_nt: TGTGCCACCAGTGATCCAGGAGGGCAGAACACCGGGGAGCTGTTTTTT; cdr3_aa: CATSDPGGQNTGELFF
clone_size: -; j_call: TRBJ2-1; d_call: -; v_call: TRBV19; cdr3_nt: TGTGCCAGTAGTATAGTCCAGTTTGAGCAGTTCTTC; cdr3_aa: CASSIVQFEQFF
clone_size: once; j_call: TRBJ1-1; d_call: -; v_call: TRBV19; cdr3_nt: TGTGCCAGTAGTTTGGGAGTATTGGACACTGAAGCTTTCTTT; cdr3_aa: CASSLGVLDTEAFF
clone_size: few; j_call: TRBJ1-3; d_call: TRBD1; v_call: TRBV5-1; cdr3_nt: TGCGCCAGCAGCTTGACAGGGGTTCCTGGAAACACCATATATTTT; cdr3_aa: CASSLTGVPGNTIYF
clone_size: -; j_call: TRBJ2-2; d_call: TRBD2; v_call: TRBV10-3; cdr3_nt: TGTGCCATCCACCCCCGGGGCGGGGGAAACACCGGGGAGCTGTTTTTT; cdr3_aa: CAIHPRGGGNTGELFF
clone_size: -; j_call: TRBJ2-4; d_call: TRBD2; v_call: TRBV5-1; cdr3_nt: TGCGCCAGCAGCTTTTCCACCGGGACTATCAGCATTCAGTACTTC; cdr3_aa: CASSFSTGTISIQYF
clone_size: -; j_call: TRBJ2-1; d_call: TRBD2; v_call: TRBV9; cdr3_nt: TGTGCCAGCAGCGTAGGGACTAGCGGGAAGAATGAGCAGTTCTTC; cdr3_aa: CASSVGTSGKNEQFF
clone_size: -; j_call: TRBJ1-1; d_call: TRBD1; v_call: TRBV5-6; cdr3_nt: TGTGCCAGCAGCCCCGGGACAGGGGGGGGTTTAACTGAAGCTTTCTTT; cdr3_aa: CASSPGTGGGLTEAFF
clone_size: -; j_call: TRBJ1-5; d_call: TRBD1; v_call: TRBV28; cdr3_nt: TGTGCCAGCAGTTTCGGGACAGGGTATCAGCCCCAGCATTTT; cdr3_aa: CASSFGTGYQPQHF
clone_size: -; j_call: TRBJ2-5; d_call: -; v_call: TRBV18; cdr3_nt: TGTGCCAGCTCACCAGAGTTCCGGGAGACCCAGTACTTC; cdr3_aa: CASSPEFRETQYF
clone_size: once; j_call: TRBJ1-6; d_call: -; v_call: TRBV27; cdr3_nt: -; cdr3_aa: CASSFLESSYNSPLHF
clone_size: once; j_call: TRBJ1-2; d_call: -; v_call: TRBV19; cdr3_nt: TGTGCCAGTAGTATGGACAGTTTTATTAGCTACTACACCTTC; cdr3_aa: CASSMDSFISYYTF
clone_size: -; j_call: TRBJ1-5; d_call: TRBD1; v_call: TRBV29-1; cdr3_nt: TGCAGCGTCGCGCCTGGGACAGGGGGAAGTCAGCCCCAGCATTTT; cdr3_aa: CSVAPGTGGSQPQHF
clone_size: few; j_call: TRBJ2-2; d_call: TRBD2; v_call: TRBV7-9; cdr3_nt: TGTGCCAGCAGCTTCTCCGCTAGCGGGAGAACACACGGGGAGCTGTTTTTT; cdr3_aa: CASSFSASGRTHGELFF